A single sample is the source of the 26 T cell receptor beta chains below, sequenced in a study of cytomegalovirus exposure and HLA in healthy donors. PCR employed 60 Vbeta and 13 Jbeta primers. Data came from immunoSEQ multiplex PCR; TCRdb stores just in-frame clones and leaves some out. The table has almost 200,000 clones, roughly 72% seen once; the top ten hold approximately 2%. Sequenced sample: PBMCs. These TCRs come from a man aged 25-40 years in good health and CMV-seronegative.

In this sample, this clone turned up a few times. The DNA is left out, because the CDR3 cannot be placed on it with certainty; the CDR3 is given as TCRdb lists it. CDR3 protein: CASSSSGGWDRGQGYTF. The chain links TRBV28 to TRBJ1-2; the D call in the table, TRBD1, was not verified against the DNA. Germline-derived CDR1 and CDR2 are MDHEN and SYDVKM. Inclusive of both ends, the CDR3 amounts to 17 amino acids.

The V gene is TRBV6-6, the J gene TRBJ2-7; D is uncertain. V was cut by 0 bases and J by 2 bases, with 8 bases left in between. This CDR3 region has 14 residues. The germline V gene has CDR1 MNHNY and CDR2 SVGAGI (reference sequence). CDR3 bases: TGTGCCAGCAGTTACTCGGGCTTCACCTACGAGCAGTACTTC. This encodes CASSYSGFTYEQYF.

With respect to this clone: Germline is not matched at one junction end, which may reflect a read error. The chain uses TRBV7-7 and TRBJ2-5; no firm D call. Germline loops: CDR1 SSHAT, CDR2 FNYEAQ (reference sequence). This CDR3 has 13 amino acids. This chain's CDR3 is CASSRSFPETQYF. The CDR3 nucleotides read TGTGCTAGCAGCCGTAGCTTTCCAGAGACCCAGTACTTC.

This clone came up once. The V gene is TRBV10-2, the J gene TRBJ1-2; D might be TRBD1 (5 bases). Germline-derived CDR1 and CDR2 are WSHSY and SAAADI. The CDR3 runs to 15 residues. V was shortened by 7 bases and J by 2 bases, with 17 bases between the two germline ends. CDR3 nucleotides: TGCGCCAGCAAGCAGGGTCGTAGCTACAACTATGGCTACACCTTC. Encoded protein: CASKQGRSYNYGYTF.

The chain combines TRBV19 with TRBJ1-1, with 7 bases matching TRBD1. The CDR3 length is 14 residues. Germline CDR1 and CDR2: LNHDA and SQIVND (reference sequence). The junction had 11 bases not matched to a gene; V was cut back by 3 bases and J by 10 bases. In DNA, the CDR3 is TGTGCCAGTAGTATGGACAGGAGAATGCGGGCAGCTTTCTTT. As protein: CASSMDRRMRAAFF.

The rearrangement uses TRBV5-5 and TRBJ2-1, with 9 positions matching TRBD2. In germline, CDR1 is SGHKS, CDR2 YYEKEE (reference sequence). V was pared by 4 bases and J by 7 bases, with 9 bases of the junction left unmatched. The CDR3 contains 15 residues. CDR3 protein: CASSGLAGFLNEQFF. The DNA of the CDR3 is TGTGCCAGCAGCGGCCTAGCGGGGTTTTTGAATGAGCAGTTCTTC.

The chain employs TRBV2 and TRBJ2-7; 7 bases fit TRBD1. There are 14 residues in the CDR3. J lost 0 bases, V lost 6 bases, and 5 bases had no gene match. CDR1 and CDR2 from the germline V gene are SNHLY and FYNNEI. The chain's CDR3 is CASRAGTVSYEQYF. The DNA of the CDR3 is TGTGCCAGCAGAGCCGGGACAGTCTCCTACGAGCAGTACTTC.

The chain carries TRBV10-3 and TRBJ1-1; D gene unclear. V was clipped by 4 bases and J by 5 bases, with 11 bases between them. Germline loops: CDR1 ENHRY, CDR2 SYGVKD. The CDR3 consists of 13 residues. DNA of the CDR3: TGTGCCATCAGTGGTAGTCGGGTAACTGAAGCTTTCTTT. This gives the protein CAISGSRVTEAFF.

The V gene is TRBV2, the J gene TRBJ2-5; D perhaps matches TRBD2 (6 bases). Trimming pared 5 bases from V and 5 bases from J, leaving 18 bases between. Germline-derived CDR1 and CDR2 are SNHLY and FYNNEI. The CDR3 spans 15 residues. DNA of the CDR3: TGTGCCAGCAGTCCTGTGGCGGGAAGGAAGGAGACCCAGTACTTC. Translating it yields CASSPVAGRKETQYF.

The chain is built from TRBV10-3 and TRBJ1-3; D possibly corresponds to TRBD1 (6 bases). The CDR3 runs 16 residues. In germline, CDR1 is ENHRY, CDR2 SYGVKD. Trimming shortened V by 2 bases and J by 0 bases, and 11 bases separated the two germline ends. The CDR3 sequence: CAISEGGLSSGNTIYF. The DNA for the CDR3 is TGTGCCATCAGTGAGGGGGGCCTCAGCTCTGGAAACACCATATATTTT.

This chain uses TRBV30 with TRBJ2-1, with 8 positions matching TRBD2. This CDR3 spans 17 amino acids. Germline CDR1 GTSNPN, CDR2 SVGIG (reference sequence). V shed 1 base, J shed 8 bases, and the junction held 16 bases outside the gene matches. In nucleotides, the CDR3 is TGTGCCTGGAGTGCAAAACTAGCGGTTCCTACAAGCCATGAGCAGTTCTTC. It encodes CAWSAKLAVPTSHEQFF.

This clone was seen only once. This chain uses TRBV7-9 with TRBJ2-1; 9 bases line up with TRBD2. The V gene's germline CDR1 is SEHNR and CDR2 FQNEAQ (reference sequence). J lost 16 bases, V lost 4 bases, and 17 bases had no gene match. This CDR3 has 15 amino acids. The CDR3 DNA is TGTGCCAGCAGCTCGATCCGACTAAATAGCGGGAGAATATTCTTC. Its translation is CASSSIRLNSGRIFF.

This clone occurred a few times. The J gene is TRBJ2-5, the V gene TRBV9; D is perhaps TRBD2 (6 bases). CDR3 length: 14 amino acids. Trimming pared 2 bases from V and 5 bases from J, leaving 13 bases between. CDR1 and CDR2 (germline): SGDLS, YYNGEE. The CDR3 DNA sequence: TGTGCCAGCAGCGTCCACGTACGGGGGGAGACCCAGTACTTC. It codes for CASSVHVRGETQYF.

V gene TRBV6-5 combines with J gene TRBJ2-7, with a possible D match to TRBD2 (6 bases). Between the trimmed V and J ends, which lost 2 bases and 3 bases, there was a span of 11 bases. Looked up from germline, CDR1 is MNHEY and CDR2 is SVGAGI. There are 14 residues in the CDR3. The DNA of the CDR3 is TGTGCCAGCAGTTACGAGGGTAGCGGCTACGAGCAGTACTTC. Translated: CASSYEGSGYEQYF.

J is TRBJ2-1 and V is TRBV9, with 13 positions matching TRBD2. Germline V CDR1 and CDR2: SGDLS, YYNGEE. J was trimmed by 4 bases and V by 4 bases; bases with no gene match: 5. There are 16 residues in the CDR3. Here the CDR3 reads CASSPRLAGGYNEQFF. CDR3 DNA sequence: TGTGCCAGCAGCCCTCGACTAGCGGGAGGTTACAATGAGCAGTTCTTC. The complete variable domain, with remaining parts taken from reference TRBV9 and TRBJ2-1, reads DSGVTQTPKHLITATGQRVTLRCSPRSGDLSVYWYQQSLDQGLQFLIQYYNGEERAKGNILERFSAQQFPDLHSELNLSSLELGDSALYFCASSPRLAGGYNEQFFGPGTRLTVL.

The chain uses TRBV5-1 and TRBJ1-2; D gene unclear. The germline V and J ends were trimmed by 4 bases and 3 bases, with 10 bases remaining between them. The germline V gene has CDR1 SGHRS and CDR2 YFSETQ. The CDR3 runs 13 residues. The DNA for the CDR3 is TGCGCCAGCAGCCGAGACACGGACTATGGCTACACCTTC. Its translation: CASSRDTDYGYTF.

This chain joins TRBV15 and TRBJ1-3; the D gene is possibly TRBD1 (5 bases). CDR3 size: 16 residues. Looked up from germline, CDR1 is LNHNV and CDR2 is YYDKDF (reference sequence). V was shortened by 0 bases and J by 6 bases, with 15 bases between the two germline ends. The CDR3 region has the DNA TGTGCCACCAGCAGAGATCCCCGGGGGGAGGAAAACACCATATATTTT. Protein sequence: CATSRDPRGEENTIYF.

The V and J genes are TRBV7-3 and TRBJ2-3, with 9 positions matching TRBD2. V shed 5 bases, J shed 2 bases, and the junction held 8 bases outside the gene matches. Germline V CDR1 and CDR2: SGHTA, FQGTGA. The CDR3 covers 16 residues. DNA for the CDR3: TGTGCCAGCAGCCCCTTGCTAGCGGGAACCACAGATACGCAGTATTTT. Amino acid sequence: CASSPLLAGTTDTQYF.

The V and J genes are TRBV7-9 and TRBJ2-5, with D perhaps TRBD1 (5 bases). Deletions cut 4 bases from V and 7 bases from J, with 13 bases between. Germline values: CDR1 SEHNR, CDR2 FQNEAQ (reference sequence). This CDR3 is 13 amino acids long. The CDR3 region is CASSSTDFGTQYF. The DNA for the CDR3 is TGTGCCAGCAGCTCGACAGATTTTGGGACCCAGTACTTC. Full variable domain (outside the CDR3, taken from reference TRBV7-9 and TRBJ2-5): DTGVSQNPRHKITKRGQNVTFRCDPISEHNRLYWYRQTLGQGPEFLTYFQNEAQLEKSRLLSDRFSAERPKGSFSTLEIQRTEQGDSAMYLCASSSTDFGTQYFGPGTRLLVL.

The chain has TRBV27 and TRBJ2-1, with 7 nucleotides matching TRBD2. This CDR3 region has 16 residues. The J segment lost 6 bases and the V segment lost 5 bases, leaving 13 bases of the junction unmatched. CDR1 and CDR2 (germline): MNHEY, SMNVEV (reference sequence). As DNA, the CDR3 is TGTGCCAGCAGTCCACCTTCTAGCGGCGGACCCAATGAGCAGTTCTTC. Its translation: CASSPPSSGGPNEQFF.

This chain joins TRBV11-2 and TRBJ1-2; D remains unclear. The germline V and J ends were trimmed by 5 bases and 3 bases, with 13 bases remaining between them. The CDR3 consists of 14 residues. CDR1 SGHAT and CDR2 FQNNGV come from the germline V gene. The CDR3 here is CASSPQRGYYGYTF. The CDR3 nucleotides read TGTGCCAGCAGCCCACAGCGCGGGTACTATGGCTACACCTTC.

The chain employs TRBV5-4 and TRBJ2-7, with a possible D match to TRBD1 (7 bases). The V gene's germline CDR1 is SGHNT and CDR2 YYREEE (reference sequence). V shed 5 bases and J shed 7 bases, with 19 bases lying between them. The CDR3 covers 14 residues. CDR3 loop: CASRVQGGMGEQYF. The CDR3 DNA follows: TGTGCCAGCAGGGTCCAGGGGGGAATGGGGGAGCAGTACTTC.

V usage is TRBV5-8 and J usage is TRBJ2-7, with a tentative D call TRBD2 (6 bases). Deletions cut 4 bases from V and 6 bases from J, with 17 bases between. CDR1 SGHTS and CDR2 YDEGEE come from the germline V gene. The CDR3 contains 14 residues. The CDR3 here is CASSQFGGIREQYF. CDR3 nucleotide sequence: TGTGCCAGCAGCCAGTTCGGGGGAATCCGCGAGCAGTACTTC. The whole variable domain, filled in from reference TRBV5-8 and TRBJ2-7, reads EAGVTQSPTHLIKTRGQQATLRCSPISGHTSVYWYQQALGLGLQFLLWYDEGEERNRGNFPPRFSGRQFPNYSSELNVNALELEDSALYLCASSQFGGIREQYFGPGTRLTVT.

This clone was counted once. This sequence joins TRBV18 and TRBJ1-2; D perhaps matches TRBD1 (5 bases). There are 14 residues in the CDR3. Trimming took off 1 base at V and 8 bases at J, with 14 bases between the two ends. From germline, CDR1 is KGHSH and CDR2 LQKENI. This CDR3 reads CASSPRKGQDGYTF. The CDR3 DNA follows: TGTGCCAGCTCACCACGGAAGGGGCAGGACGGCTACACCTTC.

This clone was detected a few times. This chain uses TRBV13 with TRBJ1-1; 7 bases agree with TRBD1. This CDR3 is built from 16 residues. Looked up from germline, CDR1 is PRHDT and CDR2 is FYEKMQ (reference sequence). V gave up 2 bases and J gave up 10 bases; unmatched junction bases: 16. The CDR3 nucleotides are TGTGCCAGCAGCTTAAAGACCACGACAGGGCTGTCTGCAGCTTTCTTT. Translation gives CASSLKTTTGLSAAFF. Complete variable domain (other parts from reference TRBV13 and TRBJ1-1): AAGVIQSPRHLIKEKRETATLKCYPIPRHDTVYWYQQGPGQDPQFLISFYEKMQSDKGSIPDRFSAQQFSDYHSELNMSSLELGDSALYFCASSLKTTTGLSAAFFGQGTRLTVV.

V usage is TRBV7-2 and J usage is TRBJ2-7; weak D call: TRBD1 (5 bases). Per the germline V gene, CDR1 is SGHTA and CDR2 is FQGNSA. V lost 0 bases and J 7 bases, leaving 19 bases between the germline ends. This CDR3 is 16 amino acids long. CDR3 DNA sequence: TGTGCCAGCAGCTTAGCTGCGGCAGCGCCCAGGGTGGAGCAGTACTTC. It specifies CASSLAAAAPRVEQYF.